What follows are 14 T cell receptor beta chains derived from one specimen sequenced in a study of neurological immune-mediated disorders. TCRdb redid the calling of the 5' RACE reads with MiXCR, one entry per CDR3 protein. The table records 55,000 to 75,000 distinct CDR3 sequences, over 5% of them present only once. Sequencing was performed on PBMCs. All receptors come from a human donor with multiple sclerosis. The donor label of this sample is uncertain.

This clonotype has at least ten counts. The rearrangement uses TRBV10-3 and TRBJ2-1; the match to TRBD2 covers 8 bases. Germline V CDR1 and CDR2: ENHRY, SYGVKD. V trimming: 6 bases; J trimming: 5 bases; junction bases outside the gene matches: 12. The CDR3 has 16 amino acids. In nucleotides, the CDR3 is TGTGCCATCAGACGACCTGGTAGCGGGGCTAACAATGAGCAGTTCTTC. Translated: CAIRRPGSGANNEQFF.

The rearrangement joins TRBV7-6 to TRBJ2-5; no firm D call. Germline-derived CDR1 and CDR2 are SGHVS and FNYEAQ. The CDR3 contains 14 residues. Deletions cut 3 bases from V and 1 base from J, with 9 bases between. For the CDR3, the DNA is TGTGCCAGCAGCTTTTTCCGGTTCCAAGAGACCCAGTACTTC. This encodes CASSFFRFQETQYF.

This clonotype was recorded many times. V usage is TRBV24-1 and J usage is TRBJ1-2; perhaps TRBD1 as D (5 bases). Trimming left V 3 bases short and J 8 bases short, with 15 bases between. Germline V gene lookup returns CDR1 KGHDR and CDR2 SFDVKD. The CDR3 contains 14 residues. The DNA for the CDR3 is TGTGCCACCAGTGATCCGACAGTCGGGGAAGGCTACACCTTC. As protein: CATSDPTVGEGYTF.

There are many counts of this clonotype. The chain has TRBV5-1 and TRBJ2-5, with 10 bases lining up with TRBD1. The junction had 5 bases not matched to a gene; V was cut back by 6 bases and J by 0 bases. CDR1 and CDR2 (germline): SGHRS, YFSETQ. There are 15 residues in the CDR3. The CDR3 sequence: CASTRQGADQETQYF. The CDR3 nucleotides read TGCGCCAGCACCCGACAGGGGGCCGACCAAGAGACCCAGTACTTC.

This clonotype has at least ten counts. This chain connects TRBV7-9 to TRBJ2-5, with D hard to call. The germline V and J ends were trimmed by 5 bases and 2 bases, with 9 bases remaining between them. Looked up from germline, CDR1 is SEHNR and CDR2 is FQNEAQ (reference sequence). This CDR3 has 13 amino acids. This CDR3 reads CASSPRGQETQYF. DNA for the CDR3: TGTGCCAGCAGCCCGAGAGGTCAAGAGACCCAGTACTTC.

This clonotype has at least ten counts. The genes are TRBV12-3 or TRBV12-4 and TRBJ2-7; 7 bases are a match to TRBD1. Germline trimming cut 6 bases from V and 2 bases from J; bases unmatched to any gene: 4. The CDR3 has 13 residues. The CDR3 DNA reads TGTGCCAGCAGCCGGGACAGTACCTACGAGCAGTACTTC. It translates to CASSRDSTYEQYF.

This clonotype was counted at least ten times. The chain has TRBV20-1 and TRBJ1-1; perhaps TRBD1 as D (5 bases). Trimming left V 0 bases short and J 7 bases short, with 18 bases between. Germline CDR1 is DFQATT and CDR2 is SNEGSKA (reference sequence). This CDR3 comprises 15 residues. The DNA for the CDR3 is TGCAGTGCTAGAGATAAGAGAAGGGGAGACCTTGAAGCTTTCTTT. Encoded protein: CSARDKRRGDLEAFF.

The sample holds many counts of this clonotype. This sequence joins TRBV10-3 and TRBJ2-1, with a weak D call TRBD1 (6 bases). In germline, CDR1 is ENHRY, CDR2 SYGVKD. CDR3 length equals 15 residues. Trimming pared 5 bases from V and 4 bases from J, leaving 15 bases between. The CDR3 DNA sequence: TGTGCCATCAGTTCGGGACATGACCAATACAATGAGCAGTTCTTC. Translated, it gives CAISSGHDQYNEQFF.

The sample holds a few counts of this clonotype. The chain employs TRBV11-3 and TRBJ2-7; D is perhaps TRBD1 (6 bases). This CDR3 has 12 residues. Per germline, CDR1 SGHNT and CDR2 YENEEA. The germline V and J ends were trimmed by 3 bases and 5 bases, with 8 bases remaining between them. CDR3 residues: CASSFGGHEQYF. The DNA of the CDR3 is TGTGCCAGCAGCTTTGGGGGCCACGAGCAGTACTTC.

This clonotype showed up just a few times. The chain employs TRBV20-1 and TRBJ1-1; D possibly corresponds to TRBD1 (5 bases). From germline, CDR1 is DFQATT and CDR2 SNEGSKA (reference sequence). The germline V and J ends were trimmed by 3 bases and 3 bases, with 8 bases remaining between them. CDR3 length equals 12 residues. In DNA form, the CDR3 reads TGCAGTGCTAGTCGGGGGGACACTGAAGCTTTCTTT. Translated, it gives CSASRGDTEAFF.

This clonotype was recorded at least ten times. The chain joins TRBV10-3 to TRBJ1-1; D ambiguous. The CDR3 spans 14 residues. V was pared by 3 bases and J by 5 bases, with 13 bases between. Germline V gene sequence: CDR1 ENHRY, CDR2 SYGVKD. Here the CDR3 reads CAISERRGLTEAFF. Here the CDR3 DNA reads TGTGCCATCAGTGAACGGAGAGGGCTGACTGAAGCTTTCTTT.

This clonotype has a count of ten or more. The V call is TRBV24-1, the J call TRBJ2-2, with TRBD1 identical over 7 bases. This CDR3 comprises 16 residues. After removal of 4 bases from V and 3 bases from J, the junction contained 7 bases not matched to a gene. CDR1 is KGHDR and CDR2 is SFDVKD in the germline V gene. CDR3 in amino acids: CATSDPGTDYTGELFF. In nucleotides, the CDR3 is TGTGCCACCAGTGACCCCGGGACAGATTACACCGGGGAGCTGTTTTTT.

This clonotype was recorded at least ten times. The chain recombines TRBV7-2 with TRBJ2-1; maybe TRBD2 (6 bases). Trimming took off 1 base at V and 12 bases at J, with 16 bases between the two ends. In germline, CDR1 is SGHTA, CDR2 FQGNSA. The CDR3 has 14 amino acids. The DNA for the CDR3 is TGTGCCAGCAGCTTAGAGTGGAGGGATAGTTGGCAGTTCTTC. Protein sequence: CASSLEWRDSWQFF.

This clonotype occurred many times. V is TRBV4-1 and J is TRBJ2-5; no reliable D call. V was pared by 1 base and J by 5 bases, with 8 bases between. The germline gives CDR1 MGHRA, CDR2 YSYEKL. This CDR3 contains 13 residues. CDR3 bases: TGCGCCAGCAGCCAAGTGTTGCGGGAGACCCAGTACTTC. Its translation: CASSQVLRETQYF.